One sample yielded the 24 T cell receptor beta chains listed below, sequenced in a study of spatial heterogeneity in lung cancer. Indicated time point: blood at routine non-recurrence follow-up after resection. TCRdb passed the 5' RACE reads through MiXCR, listing each CDR3 protein once. The table lists about 87,000 distinct CDR3 sequences, approximately 19% of them singletons. The source material was PBMCs, sampled at follow-up. Receptors were obtained from a male donor with early-stage non-small cell lung cancer.

V is TRBV4-2 and J is TRBJ2-5; TRBD1 aligns across 9 bases. The CDR3 spans 18 residues. With V trimmed by 4 bases and J by 2 bases, 14 bases remained unmatched. Germline V gives CDR1 LGHNA, CDR2 YNFKEQ. CDR3 in amino acids: CASSRGGQGLLSQETQYF. DNA of the CDR3: TGTGCCAGCAGCCGGGGGGGACAGGGCCTATTATCTCAAGAGACCCAGTACTTC.

V usage is TRBV6-5 and J usage is TRBJ1-1; weak D call: TRBD1 (6 bases). Germline values: CDR1 MNHEY, CDR2 SVGAGI. V gave up 6 bases and J gave up 5 bases, with 22 bases separating them. CDR3 size: 16 residues. The CDR3 loop is CASSETIQGFRTEAFF. In nucleotides, the CDR3 is TGTGCCAGCAGCGAGACTATACAGGGTTTTCGGACTGAAGCTTTCTTT.

This chain joins TRBV19 and TRBJ1-6; unclear D gene. From germline, CDR1 is LNHDA and CDR2 SQIVND (reference sequence). The CDR3 runs 16 residues. The V end lost 6 bases, the J end lost 4 bases, and 16 bases lay between the germline ends. The CDR3 loop reads CASSHNPTEYNSPLHF. In nucleotides, the CDR3 is TGTGCCAGTAGCCACAATCCCACGGAGTATAATTCACCCCTCCACTTT.

This clonotype was recorded a few times. The V call is TRBV2, the J call TRBJ1-6; perhaps TRBD1 as D (6 bases). The CDR3 has 15 residues. Deletions cut 5 bases from V and 7 bases from J, with 15 bases between. Germline-derived CDR1 and CDR2 are SNHLY and FYNNEI. The CDR3 loop reads CASSLRTAWNSPLHF. DNA of the CDR3: TGTGCCAGCAGTCTTAGGACAGCTTGGAATTCACCCCTCCACTTT.

The V gene is TRBV6-6, the J gene TRBJ1-1; D not resolved. Between the trimmed V and J ends, which lost 5 bases and 1 base, there was a span of 8 bases. This CDR3 has 13 residues. From germline, CDR1 is MNHNY and CDR2 SVGAGI (reference sequence). The CDR3 region is CASSNTQNTEAFF. CDR3 nucleotides: TGTGCCAGCAGTAATACACAGAACACTGAAGCTTTCTTT.

The J gene is TRBJ2-3, the V gene TRBV24-1; 9 bases fit TRBD1. The V and J ends lost 2 bases and 4 bases, in that order; junction bases with no gene match: 9. This CDR3 comprises 17 residues. CDR1 and CDR2 (germline): KGHDR, SFDVKD. CDR3 sequence: CATSDYTGTGRPDTQYF. CDR3 in DNA: TGTGCCACCAGTGATTACACCGGGACAGGGAGGCCAGATACGCAGTATTTT.

This chain joins TRBV10-3 and TRBJ2-1; D may be TRBD2 (6 bases). The CDR3 consists of 11 residues. Trimming took off 10 bases at V and 7 bases at J, with 11 bases between the two ends. The germline gives CDR1 ENHRY, CDR2 SYGVKD. The chain's CDR3 is CATGTGNEQFF. The CDR3 nucleotides are TGTGCCACCGGGACTGGGAATGAGCAGTTCTTC.

The V and J genes are TRBV7-8 and TRBJ2-3, with 8 bases matching TRBD2. V lost 1 base to trimming and J lost 7 bases; unmatched junction nucleotides: 7. The CDR3 is made up of 15 amino acids. The germline CDR1 and CDR2 sequences are SGHVS and FQNEAQ. The DNA for the CDR3 is TGTGCCAGCAGCTTAGAAGCGGGAGTGGGGAATACGCAGTATTTT. Its translation: CASSLEAGVGNTQYF.

This chain connects TRBV2 to TRBJ2-7, with 7 positions matching TRBD2. Per germline, CDR1 SNHLY and CDR2 FYNNEI. The J segment lost 2 bases and the V segment lost 4 bases, leaving 20 bases of the junction unmatched. The CDR3 length is 19 residues. This CDR3 reads CASSGPIGFSSGLTYEQYF. The CDR3 coding sequence is TGTGCCAGCAGTGGCCCCATAGGTTTTTCTAGCGGTTTGACCTACGAGCAGTACTTC.

This chain links TRBV24-1 with TRBJ2-1; D is unclear. Per germline, CDR1 KGHDR and CDR2 SFDVKD. The CDR3 is 13 amino acids. V was cut by 1 base and J by 8 bases, with 8 bases left in between. This CDR3 reads CATSDLRRDEQFF. Written as DNA, the CDR3 is TGTGCCACCAGTGATTTAAGGCGAGATGAGCAGTTCTTC.

The gene calls are TRBV5-6 and TRBJ1-2; D unresolved. Germline-derived CDR1 and CDR2 are SGHDT and YYEEEE. CDR3 length: 11 amino acids. Deletions cut 4 bases from V and 7 bases from J, with 8 bases between. CDR3 in DNA: TGTGCCAGCAGCGTGGGGATTGGCTACACCTTC. The encoded protein is CASSVGIGYTF.

This clonotype has ten or more counts. The rearrangement links TRBV6-2 or TRBV6-3 to TRBJ1-1; the match to TRBD1 covers 8 bases. CDR1 is MNHEY, CDR2 SVGEGT, per germline. The CDR3 runs 13 residues. The J segment lost 4 bases and the V segment lost 2 bases, leaving 0 bases of the junction unmatched. The CDR3 sequence: CASSYTGGTEAFF. Here the CDR3 DNA reads TGTGCCAGCAGTTACACAGGGGGCACTGAAGCTTTCTTT.

The rearrangement links TRBV7-3 to TRBJ2-5; D gene uncertain. The ends were cut back, 0 bases at V and 0 bases at J, with 8 bases in the middle. The CDR3 runs 15 residues. Germline lookup yields CDR1 SGHTA and CDR2 FQGTGA. The CDR3 DNA is TGTGCCAGCAGCTTAACGTTAGGGAACCAAGAGACCCAGTACTTC. This sequence encodes CASSLTLGNQETQYF.

The J gene is TRBJ1-1, the V gene TRBV7-7, with a possible D match to TRBD1 (6 bases). Germline V gene data show CDR1 as SSHAT and CDR2 as FNYEAQ (reference sequence). Deletions cut 5 bases from V and 2 bases from J, with 18 bases between. The CDR3 runs to 16 residues. DNA for the CDR3: TGTGCCAGCAGCCCGCTCGTGGGAGGGGGAAACACTGAAGCTTTCTTT. Protein sequence: CASSPLVGGGNTEAFF.

V is TRBV7-2 and J is TRBJ1-5; possibly TRBD1 for D (6 bases). Germline values: CDR1 SGHTA, CDR2 FQGNSA. The V end lost 3 bases, the J end lost 11 bases, and 14 bases lay between the germline ends. The CDR3 totals 13 residues. The CDR3 sequence is CASSFDIQGAQHF. CDR3 sequence (DNA): TGTGCCAGCAGCTTCGATATACAGGGCGCCCAGCATTTT.

This chain links TRBV5-1 with TRBJ1-3; no firm D call. CDR1 and CDR2 from the germline V gene are SGHRS and YFSETQ. Trimming left V 4 bases short and J 4 bases short, with 18 bases between. The CDR3 has 16 residues. CDR3 nucleotide sequence: TGCGCCAGCAGCCACGGGAGAGCAGAATCGGGAAACACCATATATTTT. Its translation is CASSHGRAESGNTIYF.

The rearrangement links TRBV6-5 to TRBJ1-4; no definite D call. Germline CDR1 and CDR2: MNHEY and SVGAGI. Deletions cut 0 bases from V and 11 bases from J, with 16 bases between. CDR3 length: 15 amino acids. The CDR3 DNA follows: TGTGCCAGCAGTTACTCGATTCAGCCGTCGGTGAAACTGTTTTTT. It translates to CASSYSIQPSVKLFF.

This clonotype was observed many times. This chain links TRBV7-3 with TRBJ2-1; D gene uncertain. CDR1 is SGHTA and CDR2 is FQGTGA in the germline V gene. V lost 4 bases and J 4 bases, leaving 8 bases between the germline ends. CDR3 length equals 13 residues. The CDR3 DNA reads TGTGCCAGCAGCTACGGTGGATACAATGAGCAGTTCTTC. It codes for CASSYGGYNEQFF.

J is TRBJ1-6 and V is TRBV12-3 or TRBV12-4; D gene unclear. The V end was cut by 3 bases, the J end by 7 bases, with 10 bases between. This CDR3 has 14 amino acids. The CDR3, as DNA: TGTGCCAGCAGTTTCTCGGGCCGCAATTCACCCCTCCACTTT. It is translated as CASSFSGRNSPLHF.

The chain has TRBV6-5 and TRBJ1-1, with D uncertain. Germline V gene data show CDR1 as MNHEY and CDR2 as SVGAGI. Trimming took off 0 bases at V and 6 bases at J, with 8 bases between the two ends. This CDR3 is built from 13 residues. CDR3 bases: TGTGCCAGCAGTTACTCTCGGGCAGCTGAAGCTTTCTTT. Translation: CASSYSRAAEAFF.

There are many counts of this clonotype. The rearrangement joins TRBV19 to TRBJ2-3; either TRBD1 or TRBD2 may fit D (5 bases each). Deletions cut 4 bases from V and 2 bases from J, with 13 bases between. CDR3 size: 15 residues. Per germline, CDR1 LNHDA and CDR2 SQIVND (reference sequence). Written as DNA, the CDR3 is TGTGCCAGTAGTACCCGGGACGGAAACACAGATACGCAGTATTTT. It specifies CASSTRDGNTDTQYF.

In this sample, this clonotype turned up many times. The chain couples TRBV20-1 to TRBJ2-5; TRBD1 matches at 7 bases. Germline V gene sequence: CDR1 DFQATT, CDR2 SNEGSKA (reference sequence). The CDR3 spans 17 residues. After removal of 0 bases from V and 1 base from J, the junction contained 11 bases not matched to a gene. The chain's CDR3 is CSARERLTRTGQETQYF. The CDR3 bases are TGCAGTGCTAGAGAACGCCTGACTCGGACAGGCCAAGAGACCCAGTACTTC.

Here the CDR3 reads CASSTTAGLGAETQYF. DNA for the CDR3: TGTGCCAGTAGTACCACCGCGGGCTTAGGGGCAGAGACCCAGTACTTC. The gene calls are TRBV19 and TRBJ2-5; the D gene could be TRBD1 or TRBD2 (5 bases each). The V and J ends lost 4 bases and 4 bases respectively, with 19 bases between them. CDR1 is LNHDA, CDR2 SQIVND, per germline (reference sequence). The CDR3 is made up of 16 amino acids.

The V call is TRBV12-5, the J call TRBJ2-3; 10 bases align to TRBD2. The CDR3 covers 14 residues. Germline trimming cut 6 bases from V and 1 base from J; bases unmatched to any gene: 1. Germline assignment: CDR1 LGHNT and CDR2 FRNRAP. Here the CDR3 DNA reads TGTGCTAGTGGCGGACTAGCGGGCACAGATACGCAGTATTTT. Protein sequence: CASGGLAGTDTQYF.